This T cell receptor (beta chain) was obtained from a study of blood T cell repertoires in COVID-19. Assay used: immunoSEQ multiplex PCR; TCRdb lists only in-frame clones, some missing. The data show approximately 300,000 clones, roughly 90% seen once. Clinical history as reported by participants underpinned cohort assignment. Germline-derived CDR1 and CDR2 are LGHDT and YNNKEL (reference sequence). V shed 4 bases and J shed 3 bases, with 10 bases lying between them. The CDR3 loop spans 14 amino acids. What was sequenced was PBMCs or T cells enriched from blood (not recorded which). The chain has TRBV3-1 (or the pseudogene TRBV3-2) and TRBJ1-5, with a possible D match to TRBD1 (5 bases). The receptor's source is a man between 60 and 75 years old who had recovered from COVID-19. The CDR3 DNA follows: TGTGCCAGCAGCCTGGAGGGGACCAATCAGCCCCAGCATTTT. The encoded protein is CASSLEGTNQPQHF.